This T cell receptor beta chain was captured by sequencing in a study of T cell responses to AZD1222 COVID-19 vaccine. Points from the study as a whole: Nearly half of spike-specific TCRs reportedly target variant regions that are unmutated in the B.1.351 and B.1.1.7 variants. Donors skewed white British and female; clonal diversity was possibly underestimated.

A note on this clone: Antigen: not known.

The length of the CDR3 is 14 residues. The ends were cut back, 2 bases at V and 3 bases at J, with 8 bases in the middle. Germline V CDR1 and CDR2: SGHRS, YFSETQ. Profiled with immunoSEQ multiplex PCR; TCRdb holds only in-frame clones, not every one. The sample shows some 130,000 clones, approximately 90% of them seen only once. This sample comprised peripheral blood, obtained 28 days after the second AZD1222 dose. The J gene is TRBJ2-2, the V gene TRBV5-1; D is uncertain. The TCR originated in an adult who received the AZD1222 COVID-19 vaccine. CDR3 loop: CASSFLPDTGELFF. CDR3 nucleotides: TGCGCCAGCAGCTTTTTACCGGACACCGGGGAGCTGTTTTTT.